This TCR beta chain was sequenced in a study of control samples from healthy donors and cancer patients. This clone was found once. An end of the junction does not agree with germline; a read error may underlie this. Germline CDR1 is SNHLY and CDR2 is FYNNEI. This CDR3 spans 17 amino acids. The protocol was immunoSEQ multiplex PCR, while the TCRdb copy is restricted to in-frame clones and leaves out a portion. The sample records roughly 92,000 clones, approximately 88% being singletons. The sequenced sample consisted of blood. This rearrangement joins TRBV2 to TRBJ1-3, with D possibly being TRBD1 (5 bases). The clonotype originates from a woman in her sixties or seventies in good health. Here the CDR3 DNA reads TGTGCCAGCAGTGAATTTCATGGGGGGAACTCTGGAAGCACCATATATTTT. It codes for CASSEFHGGNSGSTIYF.